This entry concerns a single T cell receptor (beta chain). The method was immunoSEQ multiplex PCR; TCRdb's version includes in-frame clones alone and lacks a portion of them. Of 100,000 or so clones listed, roughly 80% were seen once; the top ten hold roughly a third. The data stem from a study of blood T cell repertoires in COVID-19. Germline-derived CDR1 and CDR2 are SGHAT and FQNNGV. V trimming: 5 bases; J trimming: 11 bases; junction bases outside the gene matches: 6. The CDR3 sequence is 12 residues long. This chain joins TRBV11-2 and TRBJ2-3, with 8 bases matching TRBD1. Sequenced: peripheral blood. The TCR comes from a man between 65 and 79 years old with active or convalescent COVID-19. This chain's CDR3 is CASSIDRGQQYF. CDR3 DNA: TGTGCCAGCAGCATCGACAGGGGTCAGCAGTATTTT.